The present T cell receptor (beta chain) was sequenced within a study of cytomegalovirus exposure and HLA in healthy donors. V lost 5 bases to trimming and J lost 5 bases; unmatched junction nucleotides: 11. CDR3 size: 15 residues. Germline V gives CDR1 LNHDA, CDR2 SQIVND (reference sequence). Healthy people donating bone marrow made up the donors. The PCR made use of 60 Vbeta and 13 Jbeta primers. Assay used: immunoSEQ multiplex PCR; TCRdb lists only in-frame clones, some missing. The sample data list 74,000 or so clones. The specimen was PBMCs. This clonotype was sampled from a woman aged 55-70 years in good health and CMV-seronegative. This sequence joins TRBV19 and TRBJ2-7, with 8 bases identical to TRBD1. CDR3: CASSFRTGFNDEQYF. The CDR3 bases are TGTGCCAGTAGTTTTCGGACAGGGTTTAACGACGAGCAGTACTTC.